What follows are 13 T cell receptor beta chains derived from one specimen sequenced in a study of blood T cell repertoires in COVID-19. Method: immunoSEQ multiplex PCR; TCRdb's copy keeps in-frame clones and lacks some. The data show 130,000 to 150,000 clones, around 80% seen once. Sequencing used peripheral blood. These receptors were taken from a human donor in a cohort sampled during active COVID-19.

This chain uses TRBV27 with TRBJ1-5, with TRBD1 matching 9 bases. The CDR3 runs 15 residues. CDR1 is MNHEY, CDR2 SMNVEV, per germline (reference sequence). V gave up 2 bases and J gave up 1 base; unmatched junction bases: 0. CDR3 region: CASSLGQGSNQPQHF. The DNA of the CDR3 is TGTGCCAGCAGTTTAGGACAGGGGAGCAATCAGCCCCAGCATTTT.

The V call is TRBV21-1, the J call TRBJ1-5; TRBD1, the D gene given by the table, was not confirmed from the DNA. TRBV21-1 is termed a pseudogene. The CDR3 spans 16 residues. The chain's CDR3 is CASSETGEPSNQPQHF. DNA of the CDR3: TGTGCCAGCAGCGAGACAGGGGAGCCTAGCAATCAGCCCCAGCATTTT.

The chain links TRBV6-5 to TRBJ1-2; 8 bases map to TRBD1. This CDR3 is built from 14 residues. V trimming: 7 bases; J trimming: 5 bases; junction bases outside the gene matches: 9. Germline CDR1 is MNHEY and CDR2 is SVGAGI. CDR3 sequence (DNA): TGTGCCAGCACCCGAACAGGGGGTGGTTATGGCTACACCTTC. This codes for CASTRTGGGYGYTF.

The V call is TRBV5-1, the J call TRBJ1-1, with a tentative D call TRBD1 (5 bases). The CDR3 extends over 12 amino acids. With 4 bases removed from V and 7 bases from J, the gap between germline ends came to 11 bases. Germline V gives CDR1 SGHRS, CDR2 YFSETQ. DNA of the CDR3: TGCGCCAGCAGCCCCGACAGTGGTGAAGCTTTCTTT. Translation: CASSPDSGEAFF. The whole variable domain, filled in from reference TRBV5-1 and TRBJ1-1, reads KAGVTQTPRYLIKTRGQQVTLSCSPISGHRSVSWYQQTPGQGLQFLFEYFSETQRNKGNFPGRFSGRQFSNSRSEMNVSTLELGDSALYLCASSPDSGEAFFGQGTRLTVV.

This sequence joins TRBV18 and TRBJ2-1; 9 nucleotides align to TRBD1. The CDR3 length is 16 residues. J gave up 7 bases and V 0 bases, and 7 bases lay outside the gene matches. Per germline, CDR1 KGHSH and CDR2 LQKENI. The CDR3, as DNA: TGTGCCAGCTCACCACCGGGACAGGGTGTAGGGAATGAGCAGTTCTTC. Its translation is CASSPPGQGVGNEQFF. The full variable domain, rest sourced from reference TRBV18 and TRBJ2-1, is NAGVMQNPRHLVRRRGQEARLRCSPMKGHSHVYWYRQLPEEGLKFMVYLQKENIIDESGMPKERFSAEFPKEGPSILRIQQVVRGDSAAYFCASSPPGQGVGNEQFFGPGTRLTVL.

The rearrangement links TRBV4-1 to TRBJ2-2; 10 bases fit TRBD1. The CDR3 has 16 residues. J was trimmed by 5 bases and V by 1 base; bases with no gene match: 4. Germline values: CDR1 MGHRA, CDR2 YSYEKL. This CDR3 reads CASSQGGQGGTGELFF. The CDR3 nucleotides read TGCGCCAGCAGCCAAGGTGGACAGGGGGGTACCGGGGAGCTGTTTTTT.

This sequence joins TRBV9 and TRBJ1-2, with unresolved D. Trimming shortened V by 7 bases and J by 4 bases, and 8 bases separated the two germline ends. The germline V gene encodes CDR1 SGDLS and CDR2 YYNGEE. The CDR3 consists of 11 residues. The CDR3 is CASGQSYGYTF. In DNA form, the CDR3 reads TGTGCCAGCGGGCAGAGCTATGGCTACACCTTC.

The chain carries TRBV14 and TRBJ2-7; no reliable D call. Germline values: CDR1 SGHDN, CDR2 FVKESK. The V end was cut by 1 base, the J end by 3 bases, with 10 bases between. The CDR3 length is 14 residues. This chain's CDR3 is CASSQGQIRYEQYF. Here the CDR3 DNA reads TGTGCCAGCAGCCAAGGGCAGATACGCTACGAGCAGTACTTC.

This chain links TRBV27 with TRBJ1-2; 8 positions agree with TRBD1. This CDR3 has 12 residues. CDR1 is MNHEY and CDR2 is SMNVEV in the germline V gene (reference sequence). The junction had 7 bases not matched to a gene; V was cut back by 10 bases and J by 6 bases. The CDR3 DNA reads TGTGCCACCATGACAGGGGTTCATGGCTACACCTTC. Encoded protein: CATMTGVHGYTF.

The rearrangement joins TRBV9 to TRBJ1-1; D perhaps matches TRBD1 (5 bases). Trimming cost V 2 bases and J 3 bases, with 11 bases left between them. Germline CDR1 SGDLS, CDR2 YYNGEE. CDR3 size: 14 residues. The DNA for the CDR3 is TGTGCCAGCAGCGTGGGGCCCAGCGACACTGAAGCTTTCTTT. It codes for CASSVGPSDTEAFF.

The chain has TRBV4-3 and TRBJ1-3, with D possibly TRBD1 on 5 matching bases. CDR1 is LGHNA, CDR2 YSLEER, per germline. The CDR3 runs 17 residues. Trimming left V 0 bases short and J 4 bases short, with 16 bases between. The CDR3 nucleotides read TGCGCCAGCAGCCAAGATTGGCTGGGGCAGGGAGGAAACACCATATATTTT. Protein product: CASSQDWLGQGGNTIYF.

The chain joins TRBV7-2 to TRBJ1-3, with 9 bases fitting TRBD1. CDR1 is SGHTA and CDR2 is FQGNSA in the germline V gene. This CDR3 spans 16 amino acids. V dropped 4 bases and J dropped 1; count of bases not matched to a gene: 5. CDR3 region: CASSSKDRGSGNTIYF. CDR3 coding DNA: TGTGCCAGCAGCTCGAAGGACAGGGGATCTGGAAACACCATATATTTT.

J is TRBJ1-6 and V is TRBV28; possible D gene TRBD1, 5 bases. The germline V and J ends were trimmed by 2 bases and 2 bases, with 16 bases remaining between them. The CDR3 spans 18 residues. Germline CDR1 MDHEN, CDR2 SYDVKM. CDR3 sequence (DNA): TGTGCCAGCAGTTTAAGGTCAAATGGACACACCTATAATTCACCCCTCCACTTT. Amino acids: CASSLRSNGHTYNSPLHF.